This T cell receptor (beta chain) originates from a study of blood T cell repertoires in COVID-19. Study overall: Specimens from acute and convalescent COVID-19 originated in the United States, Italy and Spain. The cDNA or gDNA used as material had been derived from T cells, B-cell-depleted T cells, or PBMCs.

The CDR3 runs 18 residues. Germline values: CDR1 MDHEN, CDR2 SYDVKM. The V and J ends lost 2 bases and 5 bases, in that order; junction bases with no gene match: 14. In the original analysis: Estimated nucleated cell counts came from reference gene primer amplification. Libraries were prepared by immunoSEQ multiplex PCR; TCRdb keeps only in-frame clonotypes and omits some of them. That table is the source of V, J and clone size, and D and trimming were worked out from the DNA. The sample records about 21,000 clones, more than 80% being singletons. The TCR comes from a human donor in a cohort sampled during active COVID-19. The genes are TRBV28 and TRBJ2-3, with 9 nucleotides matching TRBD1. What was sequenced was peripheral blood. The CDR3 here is CASSLDRRDRVLRDTQYF. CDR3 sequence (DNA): TGTGCCAGCAGTTTAGACCGGCGGGACAGGGTCCTCCGAGATACGCAGTATTTT.